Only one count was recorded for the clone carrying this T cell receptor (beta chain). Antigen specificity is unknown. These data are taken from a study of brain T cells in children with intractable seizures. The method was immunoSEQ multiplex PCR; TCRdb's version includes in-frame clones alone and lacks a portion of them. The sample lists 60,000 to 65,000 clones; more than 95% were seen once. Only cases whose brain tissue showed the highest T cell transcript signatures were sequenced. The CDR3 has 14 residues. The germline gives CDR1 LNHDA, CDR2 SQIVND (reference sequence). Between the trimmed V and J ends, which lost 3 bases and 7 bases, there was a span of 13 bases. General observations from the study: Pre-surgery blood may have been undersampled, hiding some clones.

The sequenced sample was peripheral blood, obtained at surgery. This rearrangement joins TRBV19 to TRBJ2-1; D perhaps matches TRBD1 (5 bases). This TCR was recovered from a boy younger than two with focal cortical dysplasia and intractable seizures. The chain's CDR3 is CASSIRQGRNEQFF. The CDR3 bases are TGTGCCAGTAGTATTCGTCAGGGCCGTAATGAGCAGTTCTTC.